A selection of T cell receptor beta chains follows, all from one sample in a study of CD8+ T cells in alopecia areata. Repertoires were generated with immunoSEQ multiplex PCR, while TCRdb's copy carries only in-frame clones and drops some. The profile shows a few hundred thousand clones, less than 45% of them singletons. Sequenced here: CD4+ T cells sorted from blood, sampled between weeks 30 and 35, from a patient treated with tofacitinib. Receptor source: a human donor with alopecia areata. Both conserved end residues are part of each CDR3. The D gene is left open where the match is weak. Size is stated for part of the rows, as once, few or many counts, or as a class when the clone is expanded.

v_call,cdr3_length,clone_size,j_call,d_call,cdr3_nt,cdr3_aa
TRBV6-5,13,NA,TRBJ1-2,NA,TGTGCCAGCAGTTCACGCCGAGGGGTGCAGACTTCCTTC,CASSSRRGVQTSF
TRBV6-5,13,few,TRBJ2-2,NA,TGTGCCAGCAGGCTGGGGTTAGCCGGGGAGCTGTTTTTT,CASRLGLAGELFF
TRBV7-2,16,few,TRBJ2-1,TRBD1,TGTGCCAGCAGCTTAAGCCCAGGGGGCTCGTACAATGAGCAGTTCTTC,CASSLSPGGSYNEQFF
TRBV6-6,15,NA,TRBJ2-1,NA,TGTGCCAGCTTAACTGGGACCAACTCCTACAATGAGCAGTTCTTC,CASLTGTNSYNEQFF
TRBV14,17,NA,TRBJ2-6,TRBD2,TGTGCCAGCAGCGGGATCCCGGGAGGGCCTGGGGCCAACGTCCTGACTTTC,CASSGIPGGPGANVLTF
TRBV7-9,13,few,TRBJ2-5,NA,TGTGCCAGCACTCTGGAACCTCGGGAGACCCAGTACTTC,CASTLEPRETQYF
TRBV7-2,13,few,TRBJ2-7,NA,TGTGCCAGCAGCCAGGGGGGGAGGTACGAGCAGTACTTC,CASSQGGRYEQYF
TRBV29-1,14,few,TRBJ1-4,NA,TGCAGCGTTTTAGATCCGGCGGGGAAGGAAAAACTGTTTTTT,CSVLDPAGKEKLFF
TRBV11-1,16,NA,TRBJ2-7,NA,TGTGCCAGCAGCTCCGGAGAGGGGCGGGGTTCCTACGAGCAGTACTTC,CASSSGEGRGSYEQYF
TRBV25-1,12,NA,TRBJ1-6,NA,TGTGCCAGCAGAGAGGGTAATTCACCCCTCCACTTT,CASREGNSPLHF
TRBV7-6,15,NA,TRBJ2-1,TRBD2,TGTGCCAGCAGCTTAGACGGGAGGCCGAACAATGAGCAGTTCTTC,CASSLDGRPNNEQFF
TRBV19,15,NA,TRBJ1-1,NA,TGTGCCAGTAGTATAGTGAGGGGACCGAACACTGAAGCTTTCTTT,CASSIVRGPNTEAFF
TRBV6-1,14,few,TRBJ1-2,NA,TGTGCCAGCAGTGGCCCGGGAGCTAACTATGGCTACACCTTC,CASSGPGANYGYTF
TRBV9,16,few,TRBJ2-1,TRBD1,TGTGCCAGCAGCGCCGGGACAGGGAGCTCCTACAATGAGCAGTTCTTC,CASSAGTGSSYNEQFF
TRBV23-1,15,few,TRBJ1-1,TRBD1,TGCGCCAGCACCCGCCAGGACAGGAGGTACACTGAAGCTTTCTTT,CASTRQDRRYTEAFF
TRBV7-9,13,few,TRBJ1-4,NA,TGTGCCAGCAGCTTTGGTGGACGGGAAAAACTGTTTTTT,CASSFGGREKLFF